This T cell receptor beta chain was sequenced during a study of OX40 agonist ivuxolimab in advanced cancers. The method was immunoSEQ multiplex PCR; TCRdb's version includes in-frame clones alone and lacks a portion of them. Here the sample spans 95,000 to 150,000 clones, around 95% being singletons. Germline CDR1 is MNHNS and CDR2 is SASEGT. The CDR3 covers 11 residues. V dropped 6 bases and J dropped 3 bases, with 6 bases sitting between them. The TCR was taken from an adult with an advanced solid tumor such as melanoma, head and neck, liver or kidney cancer. This specimen was CD4+ or CD8+ T cells sorted from blood, taken in a trial of the OX40 agonist ivuxolimab. The chain carries TRBV6-1 and TRBJ2-7, with no clear D. CDR3 DNA sequence: TGTGCCAGCAGGGTTGACTACGAGCAGTACTTC. It specifies CASRVDYEQYF.